A few counts support the clone carrying this T cell receptor (beta chain). The data originate from a study of blood T cells in healthy people across ages. The CDR3 covers 12 residues. V dropped 1 base and J dropped 7 bases, with 7 bases sitting between them. Germline CDR1 and CDR2: SGHTA and FQGNSA. Donor samples were obtained from healthy Caucasian individuals from Russia, aged about 6 to 100. Isolated per sample were at least 6 million PBMCs. Extractions gave at least 6 micrograms of total RNA per sample. A second PCR, run for roughly 7 to 12 cycles, used a sample-barcoded 5' primer plus a J-beta primer mix. A single record per CDR3 protein comes from TCRdb applying MiXCR to the 5' RACE reads. The table has around 1.7 million distinct CDR3 sequences, 28% seen once; the top ten hold roughly 8%.

This receptor was identified in a woman under 40 in good health. The chain employs TRBV7-2 and TRBJ1-2, with D unresolved. What was sequenced was blood. CDR3 DNA sequence: TGTGCCAGCAGCTTAGGGATCAGTGGCTACACCTTC. Translated, it gives CASSLGISGYTF. The full variable domain, completed using reference TRBV7-2 and TRBJ1-2, is GAGVSQSPSNKVTEKGKDVELRCDPISGHTALYWYRQSLGQGLEFLIYFQGNSAPDKSGLPSDRFSAERTGGSVSTLTIQRTQQEDSAVYLCASSLGISGYTFGSGTRLTVV.